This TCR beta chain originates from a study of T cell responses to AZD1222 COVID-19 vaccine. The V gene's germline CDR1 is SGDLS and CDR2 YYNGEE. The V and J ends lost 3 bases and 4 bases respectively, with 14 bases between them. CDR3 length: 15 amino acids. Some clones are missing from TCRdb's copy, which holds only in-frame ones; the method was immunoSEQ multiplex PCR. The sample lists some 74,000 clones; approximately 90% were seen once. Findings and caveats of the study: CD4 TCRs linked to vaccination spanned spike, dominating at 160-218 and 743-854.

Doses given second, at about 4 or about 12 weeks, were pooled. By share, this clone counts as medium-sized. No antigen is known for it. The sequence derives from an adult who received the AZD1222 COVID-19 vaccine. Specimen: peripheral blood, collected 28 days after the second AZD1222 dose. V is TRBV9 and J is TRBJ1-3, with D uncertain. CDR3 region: CASSEWHTPGNTIYF. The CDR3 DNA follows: TGTGCCAGCAGCGAATGGCATACCCCCGGAAACACCATATATTTT.